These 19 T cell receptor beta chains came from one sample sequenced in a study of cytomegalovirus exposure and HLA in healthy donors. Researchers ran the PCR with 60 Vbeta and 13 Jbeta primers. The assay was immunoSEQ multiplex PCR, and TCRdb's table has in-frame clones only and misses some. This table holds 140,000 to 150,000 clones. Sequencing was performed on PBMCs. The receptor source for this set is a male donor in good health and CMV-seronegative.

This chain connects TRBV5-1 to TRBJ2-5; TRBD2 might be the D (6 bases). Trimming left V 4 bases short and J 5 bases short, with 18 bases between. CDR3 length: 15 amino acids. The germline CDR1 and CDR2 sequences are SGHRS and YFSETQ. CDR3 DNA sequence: TGCGCCAGCAGCATGACCGGGACTTTCGGGGAGACCCAGTACTTC. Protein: CASSMTGTFGETQYF.

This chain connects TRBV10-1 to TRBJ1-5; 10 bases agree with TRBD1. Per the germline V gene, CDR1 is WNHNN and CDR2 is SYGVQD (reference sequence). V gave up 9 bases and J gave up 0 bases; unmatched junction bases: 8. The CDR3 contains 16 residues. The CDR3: CARVGQGVYSNQPQHF. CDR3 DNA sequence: TGCGCCAGAGTTGGACAGGGGGTATATAGCAATCAGCCCCAGCATTTT.

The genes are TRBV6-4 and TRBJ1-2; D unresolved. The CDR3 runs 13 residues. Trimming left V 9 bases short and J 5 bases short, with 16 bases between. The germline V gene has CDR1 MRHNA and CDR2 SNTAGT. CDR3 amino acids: CARYSISWYGYTF. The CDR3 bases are TGTGCCAGATACAGCATCTCTTGGTATGGCTACACCTTC.

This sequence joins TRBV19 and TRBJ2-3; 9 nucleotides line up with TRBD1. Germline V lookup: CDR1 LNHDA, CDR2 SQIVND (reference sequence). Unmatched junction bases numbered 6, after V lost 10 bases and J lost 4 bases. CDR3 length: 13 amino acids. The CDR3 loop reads CATTDRGPDTQYF. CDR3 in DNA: TGTGCCACAACGGACAGGGGCCCAGATACGCAGTATTTT.

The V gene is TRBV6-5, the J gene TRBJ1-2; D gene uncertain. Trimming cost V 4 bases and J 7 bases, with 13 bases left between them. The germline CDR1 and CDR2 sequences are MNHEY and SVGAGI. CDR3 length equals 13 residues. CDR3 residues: CASSSAGAGGYTF. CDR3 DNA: TGTGCCAGCAGTTCCGCCGGAGCGGGTGGCTACACCTTC.

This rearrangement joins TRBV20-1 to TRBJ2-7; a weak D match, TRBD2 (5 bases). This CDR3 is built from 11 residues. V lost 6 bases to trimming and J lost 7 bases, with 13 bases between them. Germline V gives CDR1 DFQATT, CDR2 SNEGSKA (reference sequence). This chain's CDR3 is CSATPSGEQYF. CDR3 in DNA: TGCAGTGCCACCCCAAGCGGAGAGCAGTACTTC.

The CDR3 protein is CASSPGGGAYNEQFF. CDR3 sequence (DNA): TGCGCCAGCAGCCCTGGCGGGGGGGCCTACAATGAGCAGTTCTTC. This rearrangement joins TRBV5-1 to TRBJ2-1, with 9 bases aligning to TRBD2. The germline gives CDR1 SGHRS, CDR2 YFSETQ. The CDR3 is made up of 15 amino acids. The junction had 4 bases not matched to a gene; V was cut back by 4 bases and J by 2 bases. Full variable domain (outside the CDR3, taken from reference TRBV5-1 and TRBJ2-1): KAGVTQTPRYLIKTRGQQVTLSCSPISGHRSVSWYQQTPGQGLQFLFEYFSETQRNKGNFPGRFSGRQFSNSRSEMNVSTLELGDSALYLCASSPGGGAYNEQFFGPGTRLTVL.

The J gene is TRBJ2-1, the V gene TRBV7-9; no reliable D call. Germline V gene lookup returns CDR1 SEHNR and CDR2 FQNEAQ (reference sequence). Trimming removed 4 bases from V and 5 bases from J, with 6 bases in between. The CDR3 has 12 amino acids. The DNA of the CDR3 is TGTGCCAGCAGCTCGTCTGACAATGAGCAGTTCTTC. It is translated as CASSSSDNEQFF.

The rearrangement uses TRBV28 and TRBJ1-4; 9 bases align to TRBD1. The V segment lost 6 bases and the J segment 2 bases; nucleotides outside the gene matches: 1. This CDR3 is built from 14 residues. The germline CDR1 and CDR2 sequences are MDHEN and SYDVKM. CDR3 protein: CASSTGGTNEKLFF. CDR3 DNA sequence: TGTGCCAGCAGCACAGGGGGCACTAATGAAAAACTGTTTTTT. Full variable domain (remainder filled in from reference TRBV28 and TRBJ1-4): DVKVTQSSRYLVKRTGEKVFLECVQDMDHENMFWYRQDPGLGLRLIYFSYDVKMKEKGDIPEGYSVSREKKERFSLILESASTNQTSMYLCASSTGGTNEKLFFGSGTQLSVL.

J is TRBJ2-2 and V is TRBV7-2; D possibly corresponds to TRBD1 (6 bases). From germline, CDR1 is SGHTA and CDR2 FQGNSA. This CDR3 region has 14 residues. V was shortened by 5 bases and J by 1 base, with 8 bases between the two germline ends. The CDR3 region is CASSRTVNTGELFF. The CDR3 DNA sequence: TGTGCCAGCAGCAGGACAGTGAACACCGGGGAGCTGTTTTTT.

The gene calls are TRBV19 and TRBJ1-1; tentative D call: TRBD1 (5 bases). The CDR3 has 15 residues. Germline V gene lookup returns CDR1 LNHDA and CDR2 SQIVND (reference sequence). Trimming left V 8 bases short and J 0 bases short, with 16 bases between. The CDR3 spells CASDNPRAMNTEAFF. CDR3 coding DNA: TGTGCCAGTGATAACCCCAGGGCTATGAACACTGAAGCTTTCTTT.

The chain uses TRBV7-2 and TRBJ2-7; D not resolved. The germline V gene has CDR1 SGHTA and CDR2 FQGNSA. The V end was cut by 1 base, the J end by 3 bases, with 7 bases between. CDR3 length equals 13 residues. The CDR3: CASSLGESYEQYF. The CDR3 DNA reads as TGTGCCAGCAGCTTAGGCGAGAGCTACGAGCAGTACTTC.

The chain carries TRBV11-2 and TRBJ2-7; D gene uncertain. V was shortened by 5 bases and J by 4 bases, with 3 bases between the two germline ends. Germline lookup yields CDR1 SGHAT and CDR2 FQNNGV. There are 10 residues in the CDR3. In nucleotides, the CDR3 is TGTGCCAGCAGCCAGTACGAGCAGTACTTC. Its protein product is CASSQYEQYF.

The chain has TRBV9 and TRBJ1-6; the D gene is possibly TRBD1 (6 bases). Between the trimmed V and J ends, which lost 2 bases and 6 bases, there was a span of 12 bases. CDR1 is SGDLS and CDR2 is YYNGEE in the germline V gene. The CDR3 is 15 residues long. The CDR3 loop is CASSVQGSGNSPLHF. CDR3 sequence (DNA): TGTGCCAGCAGCGTTCAGGGGAGTGGTAATTCACCCCTCCACTTT.

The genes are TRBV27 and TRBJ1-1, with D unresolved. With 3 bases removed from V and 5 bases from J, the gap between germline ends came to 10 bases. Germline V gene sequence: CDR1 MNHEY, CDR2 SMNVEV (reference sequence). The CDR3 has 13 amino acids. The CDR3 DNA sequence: TGTGCCAGCAGTTTGTTCGGTCCAACTGAAGCTTTCTTT. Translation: CASSLFGPTEAFF.

The DNA of the CDR3 is TGTGCCTGGAGTGGACAGAGCAATCAGCCCCAGCATTTT. Translated, it gives CAWSGQSNQPQHF. The genes are TRBV30 and TRBJ1-5, with D perhaps matching TRBD1 (5 bases). Trimming cost V 1 base and J 1 base, with 5 bases left between them. This CDR3 contains 13 residues. Germline CDR1 is GTSNPN and CDR2 is SVGIG (reference sequence). Drawing the rest from reference TRBV30 and TRBJ1-5, the complete variable domain is SQTIHQWPATLVQPVGSPLSLECTVEGTSNPNLYWYRQAAGRGLQLLFYSVGIGQISSEVPQNLSASRPQDRQFILSSKKLLLSDSGFYLCAWSGQSNQPQHFGDGTRLSIL.

In DNA form, the CDR3 reads TGTGCCAGAAGCTTGGGACAGGGTCTCAATCAGCCCCAGCATTTT. This sequence encodes CARSLGQGLNQPQHF. The rearrangement links TRBV5-3 to TRBJ1-5; 7 positions match TRBD1. TRBV5-3 is given ORF status, its function remaining uncertain. The trim removed 0 bases at V and 3 bases at J, leaving 3 bases unmatched. This CDR3 is built from 15 residues.

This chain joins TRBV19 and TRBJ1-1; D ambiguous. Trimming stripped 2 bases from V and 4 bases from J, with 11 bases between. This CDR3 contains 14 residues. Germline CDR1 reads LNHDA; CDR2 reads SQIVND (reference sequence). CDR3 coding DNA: TGTGCCAGTAGTATAAACCGCGGGATCACTGAAGCTTTCTTT. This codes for CASSINRGITEAFF.

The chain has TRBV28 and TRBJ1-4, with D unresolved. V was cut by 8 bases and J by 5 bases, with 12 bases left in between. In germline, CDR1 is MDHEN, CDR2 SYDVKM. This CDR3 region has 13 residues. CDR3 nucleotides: TGTGCCAGCTGGAGGACCGGGAATGAAAAACTGTTTTTT. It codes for CASWRTGNEKLFF.